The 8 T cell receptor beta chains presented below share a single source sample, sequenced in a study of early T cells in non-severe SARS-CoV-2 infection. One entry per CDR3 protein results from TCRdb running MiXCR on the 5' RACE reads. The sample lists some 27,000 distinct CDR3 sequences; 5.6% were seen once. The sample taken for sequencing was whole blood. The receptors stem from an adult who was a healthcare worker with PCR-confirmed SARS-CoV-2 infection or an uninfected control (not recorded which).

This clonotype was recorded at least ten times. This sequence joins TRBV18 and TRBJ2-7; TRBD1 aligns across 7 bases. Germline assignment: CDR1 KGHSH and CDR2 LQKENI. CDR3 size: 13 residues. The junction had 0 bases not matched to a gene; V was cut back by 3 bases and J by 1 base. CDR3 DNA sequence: TGTGCCAGCTCACCGGGACAGTCCTACGAGCAGTACTTC. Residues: CASSPGQSYEQYF.

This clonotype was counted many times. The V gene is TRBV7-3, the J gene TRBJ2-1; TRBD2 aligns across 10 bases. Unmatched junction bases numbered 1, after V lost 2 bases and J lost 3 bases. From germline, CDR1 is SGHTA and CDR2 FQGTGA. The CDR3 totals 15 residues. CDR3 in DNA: TGTGCCAGCAGCTTAGGACTAGCGGACTACAATGAGCAGTTCTTC. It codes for CASSLGLADYNEQFF. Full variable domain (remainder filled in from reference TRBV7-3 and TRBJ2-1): GAGVSQTPSNKVTEKGKYVELRCDPISGHTALYWYRQSLGQGPEFLIYFQGTGAADDSGLPNDRFFAVRPEGSVSTLKIQRTERGDSAVYLCASSLGLADYNEQFFGPGTRLTVL.

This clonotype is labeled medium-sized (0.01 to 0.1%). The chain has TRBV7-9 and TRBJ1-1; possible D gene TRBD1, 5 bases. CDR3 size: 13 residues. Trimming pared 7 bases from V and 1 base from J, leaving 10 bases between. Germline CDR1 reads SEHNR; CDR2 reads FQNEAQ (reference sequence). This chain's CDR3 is CASNRQGNTEAFF. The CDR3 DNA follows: TGTGCCAGCAACAGGCAGGGGAACACTGAAGCTTTCTTT.

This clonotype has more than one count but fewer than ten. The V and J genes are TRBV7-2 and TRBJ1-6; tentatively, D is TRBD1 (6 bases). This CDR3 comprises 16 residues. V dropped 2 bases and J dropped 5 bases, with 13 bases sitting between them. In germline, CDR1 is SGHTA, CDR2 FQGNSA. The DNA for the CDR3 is TGTGCCAGCAGCTTACTTGGGGGCACACATAATTCACCCCTCCACTTT. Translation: CASSLLGGTHNSPLHF. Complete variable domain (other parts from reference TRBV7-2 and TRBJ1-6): GAGVSQSPSNKVTEKGKDVELRCDPISGHTALYWYRQSLGQGLEFLIYFQGNSAPDKSGLPSDRFSAERTGGSVSTLTIQRTQQEDSAVYLCASSLLGGTHNSPLHFGNGTRLTVT.

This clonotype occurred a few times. The CDR3 spells CASSLPTNTGELFF. The CDR3 DNA reads TGTGCCAGCAGTTTACCCACGAACACCGGGGAGCTGTTTTTT. The chain couples TRBV28 to TRBJ2-2; D ambiguous. The CDR3 loop spans 14 amino acids. The V and J ends lost 2 bases and 0 bases respectively, with 4 bases between them. Germline lookup yields CDR1 MDHEN and CDR2 SYDVKM.

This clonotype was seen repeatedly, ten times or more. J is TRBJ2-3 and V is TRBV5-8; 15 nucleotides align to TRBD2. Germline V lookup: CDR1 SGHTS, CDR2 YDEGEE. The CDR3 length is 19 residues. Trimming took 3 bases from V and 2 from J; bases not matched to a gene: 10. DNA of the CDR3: TGTGCCAGCAGCTCTATTCCGGGACTAGCGGGGGGATCCACAGATACGCAGTATTTT. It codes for CASSSIPGLAGGSTDTQYF.

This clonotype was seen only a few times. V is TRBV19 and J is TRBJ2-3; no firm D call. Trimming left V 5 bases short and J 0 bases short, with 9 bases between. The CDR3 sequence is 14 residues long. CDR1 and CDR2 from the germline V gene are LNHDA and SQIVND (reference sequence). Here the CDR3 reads CASSRSASTDTQYF. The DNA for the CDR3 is TGTGCCAGTAGTCGGTCAGCGAGCACAGATACGCAGTATTTT.

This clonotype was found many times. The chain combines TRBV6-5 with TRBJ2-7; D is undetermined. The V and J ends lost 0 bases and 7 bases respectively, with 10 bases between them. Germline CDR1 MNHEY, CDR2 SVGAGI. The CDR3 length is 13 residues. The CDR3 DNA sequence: TGTGCCAGCAGTTACTCGTACGCGTTTGAGCAGTACTTC. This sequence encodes CASSYSYAFEQYF.